These 8 T cell receptor beta chains originate from one sample sequenced in a study of siplizumab effects on memory and regulatory T cells. The assay was immunoSEQ multiplex PCR, and TCRdb's table has in-frame clones only and misses some. The sample lists 85,000 to 130,000 clones, about 93% occurring once. The sample taken for sequencing was Tregs sorted from blood. The source of these receptors is a human donor in good health.

V is TRBV2 and J is TRBJ1-2; TRBD1 might be the D (6 bases). V lost 6 bases and J 5 bases, leaving 16 bases between the germline ends. This CDR3 has 14 amino acids. Germline V gene data show CDR1 as SNHLY and CDR2 as FYNNEI. The CDR3, as DNA: TGTGCCAGCAGAAGAGGAGACAGGACTTATGGCTACACCTTC. Translation: CASRRGDRTYGYTF.

The chain recombines TRBV9 with TRBJ2-5; tentatively, D is TRBD1 (6 bases). The germline gives CDR1 SGDLS, CDR2 YYNGEE. The CDR3 covers 13 residues. V was trimmed by 2 bases and J by 5 bases, leaving 10 bases between them. Written as DNA, the CDR3 is TGTGCCAGCAGCGTTAGGCAGGGGGAGACCCAGTACTTC. As protein: CASSVRQGETQYF.

This clone was observed a handful of times. This sequence joins TRBV19 and TRBJ1-5; possibly TRBD1 for D (5 bases). Deletions cut 4 bases from V and 6 bases from J, with 10 bases between. CDR1 LNHDA and CDR2 SQIVND come from the germline V gene (reference sequence). The CDR3 covers 13 residues. The chain's CDR3 is CASSRGRGQPQHF. In DNA, the CDR3 is TGTGCCAGTAGTAGAGGGAGGGGTCAGCCCCAGCATTTT.

The V call is TRBV6-6, the J call TRBJ2-1; D not certain. The germline V gene has CDR1 MNHNY and CDR2 SVGAGI (reference sequence). This CDR3 comprises 15 residues. V gave up 5 bases and J gave up 0 bases, with 11 bases separating them. The CDR3 reads CASSQRRPSYNEQFF. The CDR3 DNA sequence: TGTGCCAGCAGTCAACGACGTCCCTCCTACAATGAGCAGTTCTTC.

The chain employs TRBV29-1 and TRBJ1-1; D not certain. The CDR3 runs 12 residues. The germline V and J ends were trimmed by 7 bases and 0 bases, with 9 bases remaining between them. Germline assignment: CDR1 SQVTM and CDR2 ANQGSEA. Here the CDR3 DNA reads TGCAGCGCTGCCCACCTGAACACTGAAGCTTTCTTT. Its translation: CSAAHLNTEAFF.

The chain recombines TRBV2 with TRBJ1-1; the D gene is possibly TRBD1 (6 bases). CDR1 and CDR2 from the germline V gene are SNHLY and FYNNEI. The CDR3 has 15 amino acids. Trimming removed 6 bases at V and 5 bases at J, with 19 bases between. The chain's CDR3 is CASSALGGGRTEAFF. CDR3 nucleotides: TGTGCCAGCAGCGCCTTAGGGGGGGGTAGGACTGAAGCTTTCTTT.

V usage is TRBV5-1 and J usage is TRBJ1-1; 7 bases are shared with TRBD1. Germline-derived CDR1 and CDR2 are SGHRS and YFSETQ. The CDR3 is 14 residues long. V was pared by 6 bases and J by 0 bases, with 5 bases of the junction left unmatched. The CDR3 DNA is TGCGCCAGCATGGGGACAGCGCTGAACACTGAAGCTTTCTTT. Translating it yields CASMGTALNTEAFF.

The chain combines TRBV19 with TRBJ1-3; 7 nucleotides line up with TRBD1. This CDR3 contains 15 residues. Trimming cost V 5 bases and J 0 bases; bases outside gene matches: 4. Looked up from germline, CDR1 is LNHDA and CDR2 is SQIVND (reference sequence). CDR3 amino acids: CASSRQGISGNTIYF. In nucleotides, the CDR3 is TGTGCCAGTAGTCGACAGGGCATCTCTGGAAACACCATATATTTT.